The T cell receptor beta chain described here comes from a study of blood T cell repertoires in COVID-19. Overall study: Acute-phase and convalescent COVID-19 samples originated in the United States, Italy and Spain. Sample material is recorded as cDNA or gDNA derived from T cells, B-cell-depleted T cells, or PBMCs.

Methods used by the authors: Reference gene primer amplification gave estimated nucleated cell counts. The assay was immunoSEQ multiplex PCR, and TCRdb's table has in-frame clones only and misses some. The V and J calls and the clone size are those of that table, but D and trimming were determined from the DNA. The sample includes about 91,000 clones, about 76% seen only once; the top ten take approximately 10%. The sequenced material came from peripheral blood. The receptor comes from a woman of 80 years or more with acute or convalescent COVID-19.

CDR3 in amino acids: CASSKALAGKGQHF. The CDR3 DNA reads TGTGCCAGCAGCAAGGCCCTTGCCGGGAAAGGCCAGCATTTT. V is TRBV28 and J is TRBJ1-5; no definite D call. V was pared by 6 bases and J by 12 bases, with 21 bases between. The CDR3 has 14 amino acids. Germline-derived CDR1 and CDR2 are MDHEN and SYDVKM.